The source of this T cell receptor beta chain is a study of CD8+ T cells in alopecia areata. Broader study findings: Compared with normal scalp, lesional scalp had higher clonality and more expanded CD8+ clones.

Per the germline V gene, CDR1 is MGHRA and CDR2 is YSYEKL. The CDR3 length is 13 residues. V was pared by 2 bases and J by 8 bases, with 10 bases between. Isolated RNA was reverse transcribed into cDNA used as the sequencing template. Profiling relied on immunoSEQ multiplex PCR, and the TCRdb table lists in-frame clones only, not all of them. This sample yields about 140,000 clones, of which approximately 60% are seen a single time; 36% belongs to the top ten. Of note for this clone: What it binds is not known.

The chain carries TRBV4-1 and TRBJ2-1; D may be TRBD2 (5 bases). This receptor was identified in a human donor in good health. The sample comprised CD8+ T cells sorted from blood. The CDR3 region has the DNA TGCGCCAGCAGCCAAACTAGTTCATATGAGCAGTTCTTC. This gives the protein CASSQTSSYEQFF.